These T cell receptor beta chains were read from a single sample in a study of blood T cell repertoires in COVID-19. Sequencing was performed with immunoSEQ multiplex PCR; in TCRdb, only in-frame clones are kept and a portion is missing. The data hold roughly 230,000 clones, with roughly 80% observed a single time. The source material was peripheral blood. The receptor source for this set is a woman in her sixties or seventies with active or convalescent COVID-19. Both conserved end residues are part of each CDR3. D genes are given only for firm matches. Where a row states a size, it is once, few, many or the class of an expanded clone; other rows omit it.

TRBD2	.	TRBV11-1	TRBJ2-3	CASSVGLAGETDTQYF	TGTGCCAGCAGCGTCGGACTAGCGGGAGAGACAGATACGCAGTATTTT
.	.	TRBV3-1/TRBV3-2	TRBJ2-2	CASSRRGGSNTGELFF	TGTGCCAGCAGCCGCCGAGGGGGTTCGAACACCGGGGAGCTGTTTTTT
.	once	TRBV13	TRBJ2-1	CASSLGQGSYNEQFF	TGTGCCAGCAGCTTAGGACAGGGCTCCTACAATGAGCAGTTCTTC
.	.	TRBV5-8	TRBJ1-6	CASSFYRQFPPGQGNSPLHF	TGTGCCAGCAGCTTCTATCGGCAGTTCCCGCCGGGTCAGGGGAATTCACCCCTCCACTTT
TRBD1	once	TRBV5-1	TRBJ2-1	CASSYGQGAVDEQFF	TGCGCCAGCAGCTACGGACAGGGGGCGGTCGATGAGCAGTTCTTC
.	.	TRBV3-1/TRBV3-2	TRBJ1-4	CASSQLGYEKLFF	TGTGCCAGCAGCCAACTGGGCTATGAAAAACTGTTTTTT
.	.	TRBV18	TRBJ1-2	CASSLQGNYGYTF	TGTGCCAGCTCCCTCCAGGGGAACTATGGCTACACCTTC
.	.	TRBV29-1	TRBJ1-1	CSVGSGVAFF	TGCAGCGTTGGGTCAGGGGTAGCTTTCTTT
TRBD1	.	TRBV5-1	TRBJ1-4	CASSGGQGAVEKLFF	TGCGCCAGCAGCGGGGGACAGGGGGCGGTTGAAAAACTGTTTTTT
.	once	TRBV2	TRBJ2-5	CASSNQGDWETQYF	TGTGCCAGCAGCAACCAGGGGGACTGGGAGACCCAGTACTTC
TRBD1	once	TRBV29-1	TRBJ2-3	CSGTGTGGTDTQYF	TGCAGCGGGACCGGGACAGGGGGCACAGATACGCAGTATTTT
TRBD1	.	TRBV13	TRBJ1-1	CASSFDRGIAEAFF	TGTGCCAGCAGCTTTGACAGGGGAATCGCTGAAGCTTTCTTT
TRBD1	.	TRBV29-1	TRBJ1-1	CSFISGTGRGTEAFF	TGCAGCTTCATCAGCGGGACAGGGAGAGGCACTGAAGCTTTCTTT